This T cell receptor beta chain was retrieved from a study of T cell changes during pregnancy in multiple sclerosis. This CDR3 spans 13 amino acids. The germline gives CDR1 MDHEN, CDR2 SYDVKM. Trimming removed 11 bases at V and 1 base at J, with 14 bases between. Sequencing used immunoSEQ multiplex PCR; TCRdb keeps in-frame clones, though not all of them. The sample includes around 36,000 clones, more than 90% seen only once; the top ten take around 1.2%. This receptor was obtained from a female donor with multiple sclerosis, enrolled in a pregnancy study. The chain uses TRBV28 and TRBJ1-1; weak D call: TRBD1 (5 bases). The sequencing used peripheral blood, collected before pregnancy. CDR3 coding DNA: TGTGCCGCTACGGGGGGTAAGAACACTGAAGCTTTCTTT. Translation gives CAATGGKNTEAFF.